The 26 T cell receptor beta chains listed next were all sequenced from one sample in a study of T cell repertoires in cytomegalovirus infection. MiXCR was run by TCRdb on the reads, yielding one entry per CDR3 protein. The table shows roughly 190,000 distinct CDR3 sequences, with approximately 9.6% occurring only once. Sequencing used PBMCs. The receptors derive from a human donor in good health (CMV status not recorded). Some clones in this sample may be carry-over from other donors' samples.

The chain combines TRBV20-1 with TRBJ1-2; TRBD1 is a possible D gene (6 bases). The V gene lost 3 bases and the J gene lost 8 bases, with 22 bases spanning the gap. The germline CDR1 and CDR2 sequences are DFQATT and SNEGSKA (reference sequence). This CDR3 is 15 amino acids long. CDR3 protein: CSARGARDSLQGYTF. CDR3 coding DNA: TGCAGTGCTAGGGGGGCCCGGGACTCACTTCAGGGCTACACCTTC.

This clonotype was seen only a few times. The CDR3 nucleotides are TGTGCCAGCAGCTTAGGAGGGACAGGGAATGAAGCTTTCTTT. Translated: CASSLGGTGNEAFF. V usage is TRBV11-3 and J usage is TRBJ1-1, with 9 positions matching TRBD1. J was trimmed by 7 bases and V by 1 base; bases with no gene match: 4. Per germline, CDR1 SGHNT and CDR2 YENEEA. The CDR3 covers 14 residues.

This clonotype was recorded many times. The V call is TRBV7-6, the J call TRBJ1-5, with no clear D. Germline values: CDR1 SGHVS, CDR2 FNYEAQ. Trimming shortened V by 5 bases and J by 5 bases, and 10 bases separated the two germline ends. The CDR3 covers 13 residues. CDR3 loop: CASSLDEDQPQHF. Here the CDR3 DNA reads TGTGCCAGCAGCCTGGACGAGGATCAGCCCCAGCATTTT.

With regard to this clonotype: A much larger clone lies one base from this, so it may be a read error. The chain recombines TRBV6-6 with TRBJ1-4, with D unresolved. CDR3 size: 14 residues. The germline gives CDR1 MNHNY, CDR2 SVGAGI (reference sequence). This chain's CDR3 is CANSSRAANEKLFF. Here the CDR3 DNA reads TGTGCCAACAGTTCCCGGGCAGCTAATGAAAAACTGTTTTTT.

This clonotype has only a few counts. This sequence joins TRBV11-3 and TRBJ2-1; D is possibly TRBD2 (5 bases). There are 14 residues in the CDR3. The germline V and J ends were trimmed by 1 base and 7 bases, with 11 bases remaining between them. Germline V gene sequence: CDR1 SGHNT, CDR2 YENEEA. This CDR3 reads CASSLGYRGNEQFF. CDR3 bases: TGTGCCAGCAGCTTAGGGTATCGAGGGAATGAGCAGTTCTTC.

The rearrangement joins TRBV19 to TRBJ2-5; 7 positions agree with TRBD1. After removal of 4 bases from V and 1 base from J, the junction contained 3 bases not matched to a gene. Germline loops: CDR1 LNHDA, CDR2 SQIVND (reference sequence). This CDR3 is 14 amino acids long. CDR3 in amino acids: CASSTGQLQETQYF. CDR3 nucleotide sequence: TGTGCCAGTAGTACGGGACAGCTCCAAGAGACCCAGTACTTC.

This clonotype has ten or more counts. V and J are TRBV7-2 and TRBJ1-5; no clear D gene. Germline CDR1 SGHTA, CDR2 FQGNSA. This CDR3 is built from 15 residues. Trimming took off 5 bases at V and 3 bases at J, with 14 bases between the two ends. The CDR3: CASSRDDANNQPQHF. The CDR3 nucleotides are TGTGCCAGCAGCCGGGATGACGCAAACAATCAGCCCCAGCATTTT.

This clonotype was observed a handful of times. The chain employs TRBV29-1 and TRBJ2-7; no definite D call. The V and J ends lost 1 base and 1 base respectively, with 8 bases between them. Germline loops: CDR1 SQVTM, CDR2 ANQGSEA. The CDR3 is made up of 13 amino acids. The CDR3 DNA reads TGCAGCGTTGAAGGACAAAGTTCCTACGAGCAGTACTTC. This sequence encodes CSVEGQSSYEQYF.

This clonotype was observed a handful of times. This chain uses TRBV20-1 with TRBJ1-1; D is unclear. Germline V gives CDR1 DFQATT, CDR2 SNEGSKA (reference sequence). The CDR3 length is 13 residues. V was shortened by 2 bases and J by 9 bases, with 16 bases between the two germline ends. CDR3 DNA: TGCAGTGCTAGACGGACGGCTGGTAGTAAAGCTTTCTTT. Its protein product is CSARRTAGSKAFF.

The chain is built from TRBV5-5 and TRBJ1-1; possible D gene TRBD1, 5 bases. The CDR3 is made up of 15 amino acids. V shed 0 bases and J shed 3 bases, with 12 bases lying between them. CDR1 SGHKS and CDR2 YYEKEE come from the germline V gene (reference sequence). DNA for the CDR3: TGTGCCAGCAGCTTGGGATTTTGGGGGGACACTGAAGCTTTCTTT. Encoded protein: CASSLGFWGDTEAFF. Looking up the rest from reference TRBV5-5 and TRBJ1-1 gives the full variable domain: DAGVTQSPTHLIKTRGQQVTLRCSPISGHKSVSWYQQVLGQGPQFIFQYYEKEERGRGNFPDRFSARQFPNYSSELNVNALLLGDSALYLCASSLGFWGDTEAFFGQGTRLTVV.

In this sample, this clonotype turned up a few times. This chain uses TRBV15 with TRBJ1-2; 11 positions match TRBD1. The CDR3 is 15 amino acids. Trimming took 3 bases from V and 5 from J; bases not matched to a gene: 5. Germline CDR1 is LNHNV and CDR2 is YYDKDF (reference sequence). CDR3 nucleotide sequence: TGTGCCACCAGCAGCGGGACAGGGGGGCTATATGGCTACACCTTC. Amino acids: CATSSGTGGLYGYTF. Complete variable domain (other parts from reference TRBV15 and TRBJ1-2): DAMVIQNPRYQVTQFGKPVTLSCSQTLNHNVMYWYQQKSSQAPKLLFHYYDKDFNNEADTPDNFQSRRPNTSFCFLDIRSPGLGDTAMYLCATSSGTGGLYGYTFGSGTRLTVV.

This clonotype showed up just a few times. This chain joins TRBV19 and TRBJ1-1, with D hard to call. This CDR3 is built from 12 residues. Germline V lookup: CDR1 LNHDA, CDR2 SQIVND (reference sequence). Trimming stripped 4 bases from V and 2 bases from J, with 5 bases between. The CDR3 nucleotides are TGTGCCAGTAGTAAGGTTAACACTGAAGCTTTCTTT. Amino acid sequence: CASSKVNTEAFF.

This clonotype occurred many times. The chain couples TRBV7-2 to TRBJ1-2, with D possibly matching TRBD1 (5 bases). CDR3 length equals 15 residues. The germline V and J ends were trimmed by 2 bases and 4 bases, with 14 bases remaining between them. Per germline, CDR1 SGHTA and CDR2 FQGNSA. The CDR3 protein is CASSLSSGNPYGYTF. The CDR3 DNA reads TGTGCCAGCAGCTTATCTTCAGGGAATCCCTATGGCTACACCTTC.

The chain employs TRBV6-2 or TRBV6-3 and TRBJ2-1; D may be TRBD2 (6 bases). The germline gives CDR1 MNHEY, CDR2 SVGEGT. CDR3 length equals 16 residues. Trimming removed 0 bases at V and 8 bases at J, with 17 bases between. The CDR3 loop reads CASSYSSGSRRDEQFF. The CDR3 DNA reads TGTGCCAGCAGTTACTCTTCAGGGTCGAGGAGGGATGAGCAGTTCTTC.

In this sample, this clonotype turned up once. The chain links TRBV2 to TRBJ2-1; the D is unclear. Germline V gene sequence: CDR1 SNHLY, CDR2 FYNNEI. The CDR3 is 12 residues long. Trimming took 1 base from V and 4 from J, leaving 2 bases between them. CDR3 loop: CASSEEYNEQFF. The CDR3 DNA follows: TGTGCCAGCAGTGAAGAGTACAATGAGCAGTTCTTC.

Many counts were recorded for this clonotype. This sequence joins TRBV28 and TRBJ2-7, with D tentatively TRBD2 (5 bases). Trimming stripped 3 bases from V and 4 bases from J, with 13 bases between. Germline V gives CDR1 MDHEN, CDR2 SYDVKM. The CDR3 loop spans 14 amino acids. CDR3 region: CASSFRGPIYEQYF. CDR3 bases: TGTGCCAGCAGTTTCCGCGGGCCGATATACGAGCAGTACTTC.

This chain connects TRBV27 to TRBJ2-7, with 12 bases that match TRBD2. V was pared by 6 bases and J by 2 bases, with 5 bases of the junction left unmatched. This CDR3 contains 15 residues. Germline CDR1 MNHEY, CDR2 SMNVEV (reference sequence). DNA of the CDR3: TGTGCCAGCAGGCTGGGACTAGCGGGCACCTACGAGCAGTACTTC. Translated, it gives CASRLGLAGTYEQYF.

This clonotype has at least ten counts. CDR3 DNA sequence: TGTGCCAGCAGTTCCAGAACAGGGGGCAACGGCGGAGCTTTCTTT. This encodes CASSSRTGGNGGAFF. This chain connects TRBV28 to TRBJ1-1; the match to TRBD1 covers 9 bases. Germline CDR1 reads MDHEN; CDR2 reads SYDVKM. The CDR3 covers 15 residues. V shed 4 bases and J 10 bases; nucleotides not matched to a gene: 13.

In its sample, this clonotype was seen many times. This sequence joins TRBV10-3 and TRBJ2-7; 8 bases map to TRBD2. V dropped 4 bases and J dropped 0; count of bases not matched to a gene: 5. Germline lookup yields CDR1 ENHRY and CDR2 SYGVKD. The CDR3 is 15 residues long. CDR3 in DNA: TGTGCCATCAGTGGATCAGCGGGAGTCTCCTACGAGCAGTACTTC. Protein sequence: CAISGSAGVSYEQYF.

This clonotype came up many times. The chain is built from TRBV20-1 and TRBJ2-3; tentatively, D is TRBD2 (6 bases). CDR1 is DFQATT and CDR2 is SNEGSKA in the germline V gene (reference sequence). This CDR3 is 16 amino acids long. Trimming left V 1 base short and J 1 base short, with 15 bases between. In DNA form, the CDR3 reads TGCAGTGCTAGAGCCAGAGGAGGGTTCCGCACAGATACGCAGTATTTT. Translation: CSARARGGFRTDTQYF.

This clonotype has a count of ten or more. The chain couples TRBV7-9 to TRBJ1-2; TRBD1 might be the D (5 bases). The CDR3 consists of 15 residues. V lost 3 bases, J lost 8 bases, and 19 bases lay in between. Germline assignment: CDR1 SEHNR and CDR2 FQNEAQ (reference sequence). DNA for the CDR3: TGTGCCAGCAGCTTGGGTCTGGCAGGGCGAGGAGGCTACACCTTC. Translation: CASSLGLAGRGGYTF.

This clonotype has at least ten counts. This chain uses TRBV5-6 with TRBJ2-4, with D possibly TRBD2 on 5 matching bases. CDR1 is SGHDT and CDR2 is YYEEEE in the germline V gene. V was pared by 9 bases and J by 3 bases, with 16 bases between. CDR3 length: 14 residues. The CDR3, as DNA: TGTGCCACCGGATTGTCGGGGATCAAAAACATTCAGTACTTC. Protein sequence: CATGLSGIKNIQYF.

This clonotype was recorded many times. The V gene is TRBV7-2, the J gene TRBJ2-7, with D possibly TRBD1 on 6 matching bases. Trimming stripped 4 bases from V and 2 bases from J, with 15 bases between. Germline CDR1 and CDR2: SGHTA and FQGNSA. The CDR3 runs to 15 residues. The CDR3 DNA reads TGTGCCAGCAGCTCGAGTCCTAGGGGGACCTACGAGCAGTACTTC. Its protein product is CASSSSPRGTYEQYF.

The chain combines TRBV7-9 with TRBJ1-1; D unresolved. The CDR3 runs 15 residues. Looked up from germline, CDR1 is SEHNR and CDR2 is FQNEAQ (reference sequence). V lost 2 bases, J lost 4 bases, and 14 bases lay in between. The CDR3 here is CASSLSMGGGTEAFF. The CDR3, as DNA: TGTGCCAGCAGCTTATCTATGGGCGGAGGCACTGAAGCTTTCTTT.

CDR3: CSVEDRSSGTYNEQFF. The CDR3 DNA sequence: TGCAGCGTTGAAGATCGGAGTAGCGGCACCTACAATGAGCAGTTCTTC. The chain has TRBV29-1 and TRBJ2-1, with D tentatively TRBD2 (6 bases). The V end lost 0 bases, the J end lost 2 bases, and 14 bases lay between the germline ends. The CDR3 runs 16 residues. From germline, CDR1 is SQVTM and CDR2 ANQGSEA.

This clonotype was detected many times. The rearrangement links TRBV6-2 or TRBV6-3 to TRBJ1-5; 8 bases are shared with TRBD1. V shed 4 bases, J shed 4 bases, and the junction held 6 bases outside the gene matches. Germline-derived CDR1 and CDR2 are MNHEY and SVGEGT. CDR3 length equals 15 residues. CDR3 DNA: TGTGCCAGCAGTTTCGGACAGGGTTTTAATCAGCCCCAGCATTTT. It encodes CASSFGQGFNQPQHF.